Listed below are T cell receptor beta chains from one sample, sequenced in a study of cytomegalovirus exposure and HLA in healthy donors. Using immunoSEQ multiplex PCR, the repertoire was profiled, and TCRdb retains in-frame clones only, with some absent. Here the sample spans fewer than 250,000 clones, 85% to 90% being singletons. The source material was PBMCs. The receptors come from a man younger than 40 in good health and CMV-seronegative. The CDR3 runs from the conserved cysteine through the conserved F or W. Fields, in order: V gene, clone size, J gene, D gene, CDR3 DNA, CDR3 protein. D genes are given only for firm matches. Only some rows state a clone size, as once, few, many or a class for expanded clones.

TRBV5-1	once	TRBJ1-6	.	TGCGCCAGCAGCTTGGCCCGGCCAGGGAATTCACCCCTCCACTTT	CASSLARPGNSPLHF
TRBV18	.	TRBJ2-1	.	TGTGCCAGCTCACCATGGGGCGGTAGCTCCTACAATGAGCAGTTCTTC	CASSPWGGSSYNEQFF
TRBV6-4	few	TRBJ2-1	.	TGTGCCAGCAGCGACGGGGGCCATCTATCCTACAATGAGCAGTTCTTC	CASSDGGHLSYNEQFF
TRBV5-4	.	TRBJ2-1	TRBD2	TGTGCCAGCAGCCCCGGACTAGCCGCTAATGAGCAGTTCTTC	CASSPGLAANEQFF
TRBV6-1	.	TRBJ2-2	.	TGTGCCAGCAGTGCGCTTAGCGCCGGGGAGCTGTTTTTT	CASSALSAGELFF
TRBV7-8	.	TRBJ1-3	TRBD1	TGTGCCAGCAGCCCAGGGGAGGACAGGTTCTCTGGAAACACCATATATTTT	CASSPGEDRFSGNTIYF
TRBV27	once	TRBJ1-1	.	TGTGCCAGCTTTTCTCGTTCTTTGAACACTGAAGCTTTCTTT	CASFSRSLNTEAFF
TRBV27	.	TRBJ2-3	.	TGTGCCAGCAAAACAATAGACAGAATGGATACGCAGTATTTT	CASKTIDRMDTQYF
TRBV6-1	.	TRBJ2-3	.	TGTGCCAGCAGTGAAGGGCGGGCCCAAGTTTTT	CASSEGRAQVF
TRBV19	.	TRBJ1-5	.	TGTGCCAGTAGTAAGCGGCAATTAGATAGCAATCAGCCCCAGCATTTT	CASSKRQLDSNQPQHF
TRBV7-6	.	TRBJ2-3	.	TGTGCCAGCAGCTTACCCGCGGGAGATACGCAGTATTTT	CASSLPAGDTQYF
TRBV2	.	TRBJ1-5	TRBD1	TGTGCCAGCAGCCACCCTCGGGACAGTCCTAGTCAGCCCCAGCATTTT	CASSHPRDSPSQPQHF
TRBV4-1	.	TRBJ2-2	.	TGCGCCAGCAGCCAATCTCCTATGTTCACCGGGGAGCTGTTTTTT	CASSQSPMFTGELFF